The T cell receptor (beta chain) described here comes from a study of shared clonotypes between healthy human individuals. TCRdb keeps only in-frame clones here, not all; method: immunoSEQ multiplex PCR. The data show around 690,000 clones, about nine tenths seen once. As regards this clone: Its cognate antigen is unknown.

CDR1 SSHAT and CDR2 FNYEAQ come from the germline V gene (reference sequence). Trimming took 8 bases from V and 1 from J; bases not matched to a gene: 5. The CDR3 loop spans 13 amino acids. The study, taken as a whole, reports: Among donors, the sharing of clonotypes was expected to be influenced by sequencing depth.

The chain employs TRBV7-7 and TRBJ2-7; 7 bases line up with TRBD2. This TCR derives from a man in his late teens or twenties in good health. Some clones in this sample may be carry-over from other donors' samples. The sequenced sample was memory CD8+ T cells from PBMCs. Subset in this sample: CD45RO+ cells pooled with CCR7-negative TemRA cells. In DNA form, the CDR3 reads TGTGCCAGCGCCCTCGGGAGGTCCTACGAGCAGTACTTC. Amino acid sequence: CASALGRSYEQYF.